Listed below are T cell receptor beta chains from one sample, sequenced in a study of shared clonotypes between healthy human individuals. Libraries were prepared by immunoSEQ multiplex PCR; TCRdb keeps only in-frame clonotypes and omits some of them. Among approximately 530,000 clones listed, roughly 95% were seen once. Sequenced material: naive CD4+ T cells sorted from blood. The origin of the receptors is a woman under 40 in good health. Each CDR3 is given with its conserved first and last residue. Each record gives: J gene, D gene, clone size, V gene, CDR3 protein, CDR3 DNA. D genes are given only for firm matches. Size is omitted from some rows. Given values are once, few, many or a class for expanded clones.

J gene: TRBJ2-2
D gene: NA
clone size: NA
V gene: TRBV11-2
CDR3 protein: CASSWAGFNTGELFF
CDR3 DNA: TGTGCCAGCAGCTGGGCGGGATTTAACACCGGGGAGCTGTTTTTT

J gene: TRBJ1-1
D gene: NA
clone size: NA
V gene: TRBV5-4
CDR3 protein: CASSAQRGYAEAFF
CDR3 DNA: TGTGCCAGCAGCGCCCAACGGGGCTATGCTGAAGCTTTCTTT

J gene: TRBJ2-3
D gene: TRBD1
clone size: NA
V gene: TRBV19
CDR3 protein: CASSEQGLLTDTQYF
CDR3 DNA: TGTGCCAGTAGTGAACAGGGGCTCCTCACAGATACGCAGTATTTT

J gene: TRBJ1-4
D gene: NA
clone size: once
V gene: TRBV19
CDR3 protein: CASSSRDLDEKLFF
CDR3 DNA: TGTGCCAGTAGTTCCAGGGATTTGGATGAAAAACTGTTTTTT

J gene: TRBJ2-5
D gene: TRBD2
clone size: NA
V gene: TRBV5-1
CDR3 protein: CASSQRDSQRKTQYF
CDR3 DNA: TGCGCCAGCAGCCAGCGGGACTCGCAGCGTAAGACCCAGTACTTC

J gene: TRBJ2-1
D gene: TRBD2
clone size: NA
V gene: TRBV7-6
CDR3 protein: CASSPRTSGNEQFF
CDR3 DNA: TGTGCCAGCAGCCCCCGGACTAGCGGAAATGAGCAGTTCTTC

J gene: TRBJ1-2
D gene: NA
clone size: NA
V gene: TRBV5-1
CDR3 protein: CASSLTGQDPRYTF
CDR3 DNA: TGCGCCAGCAGCTTGACAGGACAAGATCCCCGCTACACCTTC

J gene: TRBJ1-1
D gene: TRBD1
clone size: NA
V gene: TRBV2
CDR3 protein: CASSRGGSQNTEAFF
CDR3 DNA: TGTGCCAGCAGTAGAGGGGGCTCTCAGAACACTGAAGCTTTCTTT

J gene: TRBJ2-4
D gene: NA
clone size: NA
V gene: TRBV28
CDR3 protein: CASSLSFRRDGDIQYF
CDR3 DNA: TGTGCCAGCAGTTTATCGTTTCGAAGGGACGGGGACATTCAGTACTTC

J gene: TRBJ2-7
D gene: TRBD2
clone size: NA
V gene: TRBV6-1
CDR3 protein: CASSEAGRELSYEQYF
CDR3 DNA: TGTGCCAGCAGTGAAGCCGGGCGGGAGTTAAGCTACGAGCAGTACTTC

J gene: TRBJ2-1
D gene: NA
clone size: NA
V gene: TRBV5-1
CDR3 protein: CASRDDNEQFF
CDR3 DNA: TGCGCCAGCAGGGACGACAATGAGCAGTTCTTC

J gene: TRBJ2-7
D gene: NA
clone size: NA
V gene: TRBV10-3
CDR3 protein: CAISESERTYEQYF
CDR3 DNA: TGTGCCATCAGTGAGTCGGAGAGGACCTACGAGCAGTACTTC

J gene: TRBJ2-5
D gene: NA
clone size: NA
V gene: TRBV28
CDR3 protein: CASSRDIETQYF
CDR3 DNA: TGTGCCAGCAGCAGGGACATCGAGACCCAGTACTTC

J gene: TRBJ2-1
D gene: NA
clone size: once
V gene: TRBV6-5
CDR3 protein: CASGYEQFF
CDR3 DNA: TGTGCCAGCGGCTATGAGCAGTTCTTC

J gene: TRBJ2-1
D gene: TRBD1
clone size: NA
V gene: TRBV27
CDR3 protein: CASGFRGNGEQFF
CDR3 DNA: TGTGCCAGCGGATTCAGGGGGAATGGTGAGCAGTTCTTC

J gene: TRBJ1-5
D gene: NA
clone size: NA
V gene: TRBV7-2
CDR3 protein: CASSLQGDQPQHF
CDR3 DNA: TGTGCCAGCAGCTTACAGGGTGATCAGCCCCAGCATTTT

J gene: TRBJ1-2
D gene: NA
clone size: NA
V gene: TRBV11-2
CDR3 protein: CASSSRDSPSYGYTF
CDR3 DNA: TGTGCCAGCAGCTCGCGGGACTCCCCGTCCTATGGCTACACCTTC

J gene: TRBJ2-5
D gene: TRBD2
clone size: NA
V gene: TRBV7-9
CDR3 protein: CASSLTSRVTQYF
CDR3 DNA: TGTGCCAGCAGCTTGACTAGCCGAGTGACCCAGTACTTC

J gene: TRBJ2-7
D gene: TRBD2
clone size: once
V gene: TRBV6-5
CDR3 protein: CASIRGLAGPYEQYF
CDR3 DNA: TGTGCCAGCATCCGGGGACTAGCGGGACCGTACGAGCAGTACTTC

J gene: TRBJ2-1
D gene: TRBD2
clone size: NA
V gene: TRBV5-1
CDR3 protein: CASSQPPGTSGRNEQFF
CDR3 DNA: TGCGCCAGCAGCCAACCACCCGGGACTAGCGGACGTAATGAGCAGTTCTTC

J gene: TRBJ2-1
D gene: NA
clone size: NA
V gene: TRBV5-4
CDR3 protein: CASSLAGSYNEQFF
CDR3 DNA: TGTGCCAGCAGCTTGGCCGGCTCCTACAATGAGCAGTTCTTC

J gene: TRBJ1-1
D gene: NA
clone size: once
V gene: TRBV10-3
CDR3 protein: CAIKNRVGNSEAFF
CDR3 DNA: TGTGCCATCAAGAACAGGGTAGGTAATTCTGAAGCTTTCTTT

J gene: TRBJ1-2
D gene: TRBD1
clone size: NA
V gene: TRBV7-3
CDR3 protein: CASSSGQGNYGYTF
CDR3 DNA: TGTGCCAGCAGCTCCGGACAGGGGAACTATGGCTACACCTTC

J gene: TRBJ2-7
D gene: TRBD1
clone size: NA
V gene: TRBV30
CDR3 protein: CAWSRDREDGEQYF
CDR3 DNA: TGTGCCTGGAGTCGGGACAGGGAAGATGGCGAGCAGTACTTC

J gene: TRBJ2-5
D gene: NA
clone size: NA
V gene: TRBV6-1
CDR3 protein: CASGMSETQYF
CDR3 DNA: TGTGCCAGCGGGATGAGCGAGACCCAGTACTTC

J gene: TRBJ2-4
D gene: TRBD2
clone size: NA
V gene: TRBV6-1
CDR3 protein: CASSEGTSGRKAKNIQYF
CDR3 DNA: TGTGCCAGCAGTGAAGGGACTAGCGGGAGGAAGGCCAAAAACATTCAGTACTTC

J gene: TRBJ2-5
D gene: NA
clone size: NA
V gene: TRBV6-1
CDR3 protein: CASSEVSIETQYF
CDR3 DNA: TGTGCCAGCAGTGAAGTTTCTATAGAGACCCAGTACTTC

J gene: TRBJ2-5
D gene: TRBD1
clone size: NA
V gene: TRBV9
CDR3 protein: CASSVTGVVGGTQYF
CDR3 DNA: TGTGCCAGCAGCGTGACAGGGGTAGTAGGTGGGACCCAGTACTTC

J gene: TRBJ2-3
D gene: TRBD2
clone size: NA
V gene: TRBV19
CDR3 protein: CASSSGEGGDTQYF
CDR3 DNA: TGTGCCAGTAGTAGCGGGGAGGGCGGGGATACGCAGTATTTT

J gene: TRBJ1-3
D gene: NA
clone size: NA
V gene: TRBV5-1
CDR3 protein: CASSARNSGNTIYF
CDR3 DNA: TGCGCCAGCAGCGCGCGTAACTCTGGAAACACCATATATTTT

J gene: TRBJ2-7
D gene: TRBD1
clone size: NA
V gene: TRBV2
CDR3 protein: CASKGGTGSFHEQYF
CDR3 DNA: TGTGCCAGCAAAGGAGGGACAGGGAGTTTCCACGAGCAGTACTTC

J gene: TRBJ1-2
D gene: NA
clone size: NA
V gene: TRBV11-2
CDR3 protein: CASSLVEGGYTF
CDR3 DNA: TGTGCCAGCAGCTTAGTGGAGGGCGGCTACACCTTC

J gene: TRBJ2-3
D gene: TRBD2
clone size: NA
V gene: TRBV2
CDR3 protein: CASTRLAGEFTDTQYF
CDR3 DNA: TGTGCCAGCACCAGACTAGCGGGAGAGTTCACAGATACGCAGTATTTT

J gene: TRBJ2-1
D gene: TRBD2
clone size: NA
V gene: TRBV7-3
CDR3 protein: CASSFRLAGGSDEQFF
CDR3 DNA: TGTGCCAGCAGCTTCCGACTAGCGGGTGGATCGGATGAGCAGTTCTTC

J gene: TRBJ2-7
D gene: TRBD1
clone size: NA
V gene: TRBV27
CDR3 protein: CASSSPGTAEYEQYF
CDR3 DNA: TGTGCCAGCAGTTCTCCCGGGACAGCAGAGTACGAGCAGTACTTC

J gene: TRBJ1-1
D gene: TRBD1
clone size: NA
V gene: TRBV10-3
CDR3 protein: CAISDGQGATNTEAFF
CDR3 DNA: TGTGCCATCAGTGATGGACAGGGGGCAACGAACACTGAAGCTTTCTTT

J gene: TRBJ2-2
D gene: NA
clone size: NA
V gene: TRBV10-1
CDR3 protein: CASSLKAFANTGELFF
CDR3 DNA: TGCGCCAGCAGTCTGAAAGCGTTCGCGAACACCGGGGAGCTGTTTTTT

J gene: TRBJ2-5
D gene: NA
clone size: NA
V gene: TRBV7-2
CDR3 protein: CASSSYVDRGRTQYF
CDR3 DNA: TGTGCCAGCAGCTCCTACGTGGACCGCGGAAGGACCCAGTACTTC

J gene: TRBJ2-7
D gene: TRBD2
clone size: NA
V gene: TRBV10-3
CDR3 protein: CAISLAGSAYEQYF
CDR3 DNA: TGTGCCATCAGTTTAGCGGGGTCCGCCTACGAGCAGTACTTC

J gene: TRBJ2-5
D gene: NA
clone size: NA
V gene: TRBV9
CDR3 protein: CASSVGLGFQETQYF
CDR3 DNA: TGTGCCAGCAGCGTAGGGTTGGGATTTCAAGAGACCCAGTACTTC

J gene: TRBJ2-1
D gene: TRBD2
clone size: NA
V gene: TRBV7-3
CDR3 protein: CASSSRPGLLNEQFF
CDR3 DNA: TGTGCCAGCAGCTCAAGACCGGGACTACTCAATGAGCAGTTCTTC

J gene: TRBJ2-1
D gene: TRBD2
clone size: NA
V gene: TRBV18
CDR3 protein: CASSPPRAGGPYNEQFF
CDR3 DNA: TGTGCCAGCTCACCACCGAGGGCGGGAGGGCCCTACAATGAGCAGTTCTTC

J gene: TRBJ2-2
D gene: TRBD2
clone size: NA
V gene: TRBV19
CDR3 protein: CASSILAGGTGELFF
CDR3 DNA: TGTGCCAGTAGTATACTAGCGGGAGGGACCGGGGAGCTGTTTTTT

J gene: TRBJ2-3
D gene: NA
clone size: NA
V gene: TRBV2
CDR3 protein: CASSVERNTQYF
CDR3 DNA: TGTGCCAGCAGTGTGGAGAGAAATACGCAGTATTTT